These 20 T cell receptor beta chains share one sample of origin, sequenced in a study of lymphopenia after photon versus proton radiotherapy. Libraries were prepared by immunoSEQ multiplex PCR; TCRdb keeps only in-frame clonotypes and omits some of them. Seen here are tens of thousands of clones, around 83% observed once, and the top ten hold 10%. The sample was peripheral blood, taken from a patient treated with proton-based radiotherapy. The source of these receptors is a woman between 70 and 85 years old with pancreatic cancer. Some clones in this sample may be carry-over from other donors' samples.

This clone has more than one count but fewer than ten. The J gene is TRBJ1-1, the V gene TRBV27; TRBD1 aligns across 8 bases. The V gene end was trimmed by 6 bases and the J gene end by 7 bases; junction bases not matched to a gene: 4. This CDR3 is built from 12 residues. Germline-derived CDR1 and CDR2 are MNHEY and SMNVEV (reference sequence). The CDR3: CASSRGLGEAFF. The CDR3 bases are TGTGCCAGCAGCAGGGGGCTAGGTGAAGCTTTCTTT.

The rearrangement links TRBV2 to TRBJ1-5; 7 bases agree with TRBD1. The CDR3 is made up of 14 amino acids. With 7 bases clipped from V and 3 bases from J, the junction kept 6 bases outside the gene matches. Germline CDR1 reads SNHLY; CDR2 reads FYNNEI. The CDR3 here is CASNPQGSNQPQHF. The CDR3 bases are TGTGCCAGCAACCCACAGGGGTCCAATCAGCCCCAGCATTTT.

This sequence joins TRBV19 and TRBJ2-2; 8 bases are shared with TRBD2. Trimming at V came to 3 bases and at J to 6 bases, leaving 0 bases not matched to a gene. Germline lookup yields CDR1 LNHDA and CDR2 SQIVND (reference sequence). The CDR3 has 13 residues. The CDR3 here is CASSISGAGELFF. CDR3 sequence (DNA): TGTGCCAGTAGTATTAGCGGGGCCGGGGAGCTGTTTTTT.

The chain has TRBV6-5 and TRBJ2-4; D perhaps matches TRBD2 (5 bases). Germline V CDR1 and CDR2: MNHEY, SVGAGI. Trimming took off 8 bases at V and 3 bases at J, with 14 bases between the two ends. The CDR3 loop spans 14 amino acids. As DNA, the CDR3 is TGTGCCAGCCGGGGTGAGGGCGGCAAAAACATTCAGTACTTC. Its translation is CASRGEGGKNIQYF.

The chain is built from TRBV7-2 and TRBJ1-2; 9 positions agree with TRBD1. Germline-derived CDR1 and CDR2 are SGHTA and FQGNSA. The V gene end was trimmed by 5 bases and the J gene end by 5 bases; junction bases not matched to a gene: 12. CDR3 size: 16 residues. CDR3 nucleotides: TGTGCCAGCAGCGAAAGACAGGGGGGCGAGGTTTATGGCTACACCTTC. This codes for CASSERQGGEVYGYTF.

The V and J genes are TRBV19 and TRBJ1-1; D is perhaps TRBD1 (5 bases). Trimming removed 5 bases from V and 4 bases from J, with 20 bases in between. The CDR3 covers 16 residues. Looked up from germline, CDR1 is LNHDA and CDR2 is SQIVND (reference sequence). The CDR3 is CASSLPTGTSSTEAFF. For the CDR3, the DNA is TGTGCCAGTAGTCTACCCACCGGGACTAGCAGCACTGAAGCTTTCTTT.

The V and J genes are TRBV19 and TRBJ2-3; TRBD1 matches at 7 bases. Germline CDR1 LNHDA, CDR2 SQIVND (reference sequence). The CDR3 loop spans 14 amino acids. After removal of 5 bases from V and 0 bases from J, the junction contained 2 bases not matched to a gene. Here the CDR3 DNA reads TGTGCCAGTAGTTCACAGGGGAGCACAGATACGCAGTATTTT. This sequence encodes CASSSQGSTDTQYF. Combining the CDR3 with reference TRBV19 and TRBJ2-3 gives the whole variable domain DGGITQSPKYLFRKEGQNVTLSCEQNLNHDAMYWYRQDPGQGLRLIYYSQIVNDFQKGDIAEGYSVSREKKESFPLTVTSAQKNPTAFYLCASSSQGSTDTQYFGPGTRLTVL.

V gene TRBV6-1 combines with J gene TRBJ2-1; TRBD2 is a possible D gene (6 bases). The CDR3 length is 15 residues. The germline gives CDR1 MNHNS, CDR2 SASEGT. Trimming stripped 1 base from V and 4 bases from J, with 11 bases between. CDR3 in amino acids: CASSEGRVGYNEQFF. Here the CDR3 DNA reads TGTGCCAGCAGTGAAGGGAGGGTAGGATACAATGAGCAGTTCTTC.

This chain connects TRBV7-2 to TRBJ2-5, with unresolved D. The end of the DNA is better explained by TRBJ2-7, so the J call may be wrong. From germline, CDR1 is SGHTA and CDR2 FQGNSA. The CDR3 loop spans 14 amino acids. As DNA, the CDR3 is TGTGCCAGCAGCCTATCCCCTCGCTCCTACGAGCAGTACTTC. This encodes CASSLSPRSYEQYF.

The V gene is TRBV6-5, the J gene TRBJ2-7, with 12 nucleotides matching TRBD2. The CDR3 contains 15 residues. V gave up 5 bases and J gave up 7 bases; unmatched junction bases: 9. Germline loops: CDR1 MNHEY, CDR2 SVGAGI. DNA of the CDR3: TGTGCCAGCAGTAGATCTAGCGGGAGGGCAGGGGAGCAGTACTTC. Translated, it gives CASSRSSGRAGEQYF.

The CDR3 region is CASSLSWPPGNYEQYF. CDR3 sequence (DNA): TGTGCCAGCAGTTTATCTTGGCCGCCGGGTAACTACGAGCAGTACTTC. The chain joins TRBV27 to TRBJ2-7; no firm D call. The length of the CDR3 is 16 residues. The germline V and J ends were trimmed by 0 bases and 3 bases, with 15 bases remaining between them. Per germline, CDR1 MNHEY and CDR2 SMNVEV (reference sequence).

The CDR3 sequence is CASSLGSGVLGGYTF. As DNA, the CDR3 is TGTGCCAGCAGTTTAGGTTCGGGGGTTTTGGGTGGCTACACCTTC. V and J are TRBV28 and TRBJ1-2, with D possibly matching TRBD1 (5 bases). The germline V and J ends were trimmed by 2 bases and 7 bases, with 17 bases remaining between them. CDR3 length: 15 residues. In germline, CDR1 is MDHEN, CDR2 SYDVKM.

The chain uses TRBV5-1 and TRBJ2-1; D is perhaps TRBD2 (6 bases). Germline loops: CDR1 SGHRS, CDR2 YFSETQ. CDR3 length equals 14 residues. Trimming took off 8 bases at V and 5 bases at J, with 17 bases between the two ends. The CDR3 spells CASRDSSFNNEQFF. CDR3 DNA: TGCGCCAGTCGGGACTCTAGCTTCAACAATGAGCAGTTCTTC.

The rearrangement joins TRBV9 to TRBJ2-1; D uncertain. This CDR3 contains 13 residues. Germline-derived CDR1 and CDR2 are SGDLS and YYNGEE. Between the trimmed V and J ends, which lost 0 bases and 5 bases, there was a span of 6 bases. CDR3 protein: CASSVAGNNEQFF. CDR3 sequence (DNA): TGTGCCAGCAGCGTAGCTGGAAACAATGAGCAGTTCTTC.

V is TRBV19 and J is TRBJ2-1, with D possibly matching TRBD2 (6 bases). Trimming took 1 base from V and 0 from J, leaving 13 bases between them. Germline assignment: CDR1 LNHDA and CDR2 SQIVND (reference sequence). The CDR3 runs 17 residues. CDR3 loop: CASSIVAGSSSYNEQFF. CDR3 coding DNA: TGTGCCAGTAGTATAGTTGCGGGGTCGAGCTCCTACAATGAGCAGTTCTTC. The full variable domain, its missing parts supplied by reference TRBV19 and TRBJ2-1, is DGGITQSPKYLFRKEGQNVTLSCEQNLNHDAMYWYRQDPGQGLRLIYYSQIVNDFQKGDIAEGYSVSREKKESFPLTVTSAQKNPTAFYLCASSIVAGSSSYNEQFFGPGTRLTVL.

This sequence joins TRBV19 and TRBJ2-1; 9 positions agree with TRBD1. The CDR3 covers 12 residues. Trimming at V came to 10 bases and at J to 6 bases, leaving 4 bases not matched to a gene. CDR1 is LNHDA and CDR2 is SQIVND in the germline V gene (reference sequence). CDR3 amino acids: CATGTGRNEQFF. CDR3 DNA sequence: TGTGCCACTGGGACAGGGCGCAATGAGCAGTTCTTC.

The chain joins TRBV30 to TRBJ1-4; D is unresolved. Trimming shortened V by 4 bases and J by 2 bases, and 11 bases separated the two germline ends. The CDR3 is made up of 14 amino acids. CDR1 GTSNPN and CDR2 SVGIG come from the germline V gene (reference sequence). The CDR3 loop reads CAWTIGQTNEKLFF. The DNA for the CDR3 is TGTGCCTGGACGATAGGGCAGACTAATGAAAAACTGTTTTTT.

CDR3 sequence reads: CASSYEQYYGYTF. Written as DNA, the CDR3 is TGTGCCAGCAGTTACGAACAGTACTATGGCTACACCTTC. The J gene is TRBJ1-2, the V gene TRBV6-5; D unclear. The germline V and J ends were trimmed by 2 bases and 3 bases, with 7 bases remaining between them. The CDR3 has 13 residues. Germline V CDR1 and CDR2: MNHEY, SVGAGI.

This clone was seen a handful of times. The rearrangement uses TRBV4-1 and TRBJ2-1, with TRBD2 matching over 7 bases. With 4 bases clipped from V and 5 bases from J, the junction kept 11 bases outside the gene matches. Germline CDR1 and CDR2: MGHRA and YSYEKL. The CDR3 length is 16 residues. CDR3 in amino acids: CASSPHGEGRNNEQFF. The CDR3 DNA reads as TGCGCCAGCAGCCCCCACGGGGAGGGCCGTAACAATGAGCAGTTCTTC.

This chain uses TRBV2 with TRBJ2-4; 13 nucleotides match TRBD2. The J segment lost 2 bases and the V segment lost 6 bases, leaving 1 base of the junction unmatched. CDR3 length: 15 amino acids. Germline V lookup: CDR1 SNHLY, CDR2 FYNNEI. DNA for the CDR3: TGTGCCAGCAGGGGACTAGCGGGGACCAAAAACATTCAGTACTTC. Encoded protein: CASRGLAGTKNIQYF.